A selection of T cell receptor beta chains follows, all from one sample in a study of EBV T-cell therapy then PD-1 blockade in nasopharyngeal carcinoma. Method: immunoSEQ multiplex PCR; TCRdb's copy keeps in-frame clones and lacks some. The repertoire includes 14,000 or so clones, 80% to 90% of them detected once, and around 30% sits in the top ten. No antigen is known for these receptors. Sequencing used CD8+ T cells from blood, obtained around day 99 from a patient whose treatment included autologous EBV-specific T cells and nivolumab. The origin of the receptors is a man between 40 and 49 years old with nasopharyngeal carcinoma. CDR3s leave out the opening cysteine and the closing phenylalanine or tryptophan. Some rows have no size entry. The others give once, few or many, or a class for an expanded clone.

j_call clone_size v_call cdr3_aa
TRBJ1-1 NA TRBV7-9 ASSLSTGSGAEAF
TRBJ2-1 NA TRBV5-5 ASSLTHGSVEQF
TRBJ1-1 NA TRBV27 ASSLTGAIGTEAF
TRBJ1-1 NA TRBV5-8 ASSLEGWHTEAF
TRBJ1-6 NA TRBV28 ASRGQNNSPLH
TRBJ1-2 NA TRBV7-3 ASSLVGRTGPGNYGYT
TRBJ1-4 NA TRBV5-5 ASSLGAGPSWEKLF
TRBJ2-3 NA TRBV28 ASWGDYSTDTQY
TRBJ1-1 NA TRBV5-8 ASTDDSVFSNTEAF
TRBJ1-2 medium-sized TRBV19 ASSIVTGGFGGYT
TRBJ2-7 NA TRBV6-5 ASNQGESYEQY
TRBJ2-7 NA TRBV9 ASSVGDYEQY
TRBJ1-5 NA TRBV5-1 ASSLGGKNQPQH
TRBJ1-2 NA TRBV27 ASSSGSGYGYT
TRBJ2-7 once TRBV9 ASSVVETPKGHYEQY
TRBJ2-2 NA TRBV7-9 ASRDYGELF
TRBJ2-7 NA TRBV5-4 ASGSTGSPYEQY
TRBJ2-1 NA TRBV30 AWKTGTASYNEQF
TRBJ1-2 NA TRBV5-5 ASSLNPWEANYGYT
TRBJ1-2 once TRBV4-3 ASSQVEAGNYGYT
TRBJ2-3 NA TRBV28 ASSLQQGGDLLDTQY
TRBJ1-1 NA TRBV5-5 ASSFGTNTEAF
TRBJ1-2 NA TRBV5-1 ASSLDTPPVLSGNYGYT
TRBJ1-1 NA TRBV9 ASSAPGGLVRNTEAF
TRBJ2-7 NA TRBV9 ASSASGHPYEQY
TRBJ2-5 NA TRBV5-1 ASSLRLVETQY
TRBJ2-1 NA TRBV6-5 ASSPQAGGYNEQF
TRBJ1-2 once TRBV9 ASSVGYYGYT
TRBJ2-6 NA TRBV11-3 ASSPTASGANVLT
TRBJ2-2 NA TRBV7-6 ASSRDPGRPGGELF
TRBJ2-1 few TRBV7-9 ASSHPVPPRGENNEQF
TRBJ2-1 NA TRBV7-6 ASSPPNHREQF
TRBJ1-5 NA TRBV19 ASSMVDRHNQPQH
TRBJ2-2 NA TRBV19 ASNSGDTGELF
TRBJ2-1 NA TRBV2 ASKLAGNNEQF
TRBJ2-7 NA TRBV7-8 ASSGGRGTSYEQY
TRBJ1-1 NA TRBV5-4 ASEGDTEAF
TRBJ1-4 NA TRBV28 ASSIQGAPPGANEKLF
TRBJ1-1 NA TRBV9 ASSMTVNTEAF
TRBJ1-1 NA TRBV2 ASSEAAPNTEAF
TRBJ1-2 NA TRBV9 ASSVSRQGNYGYT
TRBJ2-7 NA TRBV4-1 ASSQVFGYEQY
TRBJ2-7 NA TRBV4-3 ASSQVRQSYEQY
TRBJ2-1 NA TRBV6-1 ASSEDRGSYNEQF
TRBJ2-1 NA TRBV7-6 ASSLASGGGNEQF
TRBJ2-7 NA TRBV7-6 ASSLASGQGTYEQY
TRBJ1-1 medium-sized TRBV13 ASSLEQTKNTEAF
TRBJ2-1 NA TRBV12-2 ASRLAYNGDRALYNEQF
TRBJ2-1 once TRBV5-1 ASSLAGNNEQF
TRBJ2-7 NA TRBV5-4 ASSLADRGHYEQY
TRBJ2-3 NA TRBV9 ASSVGSSVSTDTQY
TRBJ2-2 few TRBV9 ASSDGQRSNTGELF
TRBJ2-2 NA TRBV21-1 ALGTGSNTGELF
TRBJ2-6 NA TRBV4-3 ASSLLGFASGANVLT
TRBJ2-7 NA TRBV5-4 ASSLVRGTSYEQY
TRBJ1-1 NA TRBV7-2 ASSTSSLYTEAF
TRBJ2-1 NA TRBV12-3/TRBV12-4 ASSLGQINEQF
TRBJ1-2 NA TRBV5-6 ASSVGGDHGYT
TRBJ2-5 NA TRBV7-9 ASSTSLSSTRETQY